This T cell receptor (beta chain) was sequenced for a study of T cells in Graves' hyperthyroidism and ophthalmopathy. Study-wide results and caveats: It was a median around 6 months before onset that the model predicted ophthalmopathy.

This clonotype was detected a few times. Its target is unknown. The source material, RNA transcripts, was used to amplify TCR beta CDR3 regions. The TCR CDR3 first-round RT-PCR relied on the HTBI primer set. TCRdb used MiXCR to reprocess the multiplex PCR reads, holding one entry per CDR3 protein. The top ten hold around 50% of the sample, which has around 340,000 distinct CDR3 sequences, under 25% seen once. Disease duration under 2 months; hyperthyroidism patients were aged 18 to 65. Uncontrolled infection, other autoimmune disease, pregnancy or lactation excluded patients. Germline V lookup: CDR1 LNHDA, CDR2 SQIVND (reference sequence). Trimming cost V 6 bases and J 0 bases, with 15 bases left between them. The CDR3 spans 15 residues.

The source is a woman aged 50 to 60 with Graves' hyperthyroidism. The sequenced sample was blood. The genes are TRBV19 and TRBJ2-7, with a weak D call TRBD2 (7 bases). Written as DNA, the CDR3 is TGTGCCAGTAGCAAAGGGGGGGGCAACTCCTACGAGCAGTACTTC. Protein product: CASSKGGGNSYEQYF. The full variable domain, rest sourced from reference TRBV19 and TRBJ2-7, is DGGITQSPKYLFRKEGQNVTLSCEQNLNHDAMYWYRQDPGQGLRLIYYSQIVNDFQKGDIAEGYSVSREKKESFPLTVTSAQKNPTAFYLCASSKGGGNSYEQYFGPGTRLTVT.